The TCR beta chain under discussion was sequenced for a study of T cells expressing NK-cell markers. From germline, CDR1 is LNHNV and CDR2 YYDKDF (reference sequence). The CDR3 has 14 amino acids. Each CDR3 protein gets one entry in TCRdb, which reprocessed the 5' RACE reads and gives no DNA. This sample contains a few hundred thousand distinct CDR3 sequences. This TCR derives from a man aged 18-75 years in good health. The source material was blood T cells: a sorted CD56 or NKG2C T cell subset, CD4+ or CD8+ T cells, or bulk PBMC T cells (not recorded which). This chain links TRBV15 with TRBJ2-1. The CDR3 spells CATSRHSYYNEQFF.